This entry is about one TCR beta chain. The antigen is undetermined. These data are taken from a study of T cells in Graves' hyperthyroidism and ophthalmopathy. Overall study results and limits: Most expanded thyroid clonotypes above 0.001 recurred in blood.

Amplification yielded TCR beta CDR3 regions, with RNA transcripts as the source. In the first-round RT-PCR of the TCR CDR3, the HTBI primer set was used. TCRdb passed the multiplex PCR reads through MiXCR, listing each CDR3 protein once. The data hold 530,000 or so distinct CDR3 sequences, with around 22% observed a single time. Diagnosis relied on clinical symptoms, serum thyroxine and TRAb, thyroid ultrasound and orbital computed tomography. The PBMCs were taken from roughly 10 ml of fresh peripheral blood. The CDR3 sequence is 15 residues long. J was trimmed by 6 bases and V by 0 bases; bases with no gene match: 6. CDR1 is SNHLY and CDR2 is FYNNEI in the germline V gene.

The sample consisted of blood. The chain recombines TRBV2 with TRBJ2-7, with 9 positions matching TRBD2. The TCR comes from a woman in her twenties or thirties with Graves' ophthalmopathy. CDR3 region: CASSEAVAGVSEQYF. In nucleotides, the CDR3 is TGTGCCAGCAGTGAAGCGGTAGCGGGAGTAAGCGAGCAGTACTTC. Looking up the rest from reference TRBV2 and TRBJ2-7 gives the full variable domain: EPEVTQTPSHQVTQMGQEVILRCVPISNHLYFYWYRQILGQKVEFLVSFYNNEISEKSEIFDDQFSVERPDGSNFTLKIRSTKLEDSAMYFCASSEAVAGVSEQYFGPGTRLTVT.